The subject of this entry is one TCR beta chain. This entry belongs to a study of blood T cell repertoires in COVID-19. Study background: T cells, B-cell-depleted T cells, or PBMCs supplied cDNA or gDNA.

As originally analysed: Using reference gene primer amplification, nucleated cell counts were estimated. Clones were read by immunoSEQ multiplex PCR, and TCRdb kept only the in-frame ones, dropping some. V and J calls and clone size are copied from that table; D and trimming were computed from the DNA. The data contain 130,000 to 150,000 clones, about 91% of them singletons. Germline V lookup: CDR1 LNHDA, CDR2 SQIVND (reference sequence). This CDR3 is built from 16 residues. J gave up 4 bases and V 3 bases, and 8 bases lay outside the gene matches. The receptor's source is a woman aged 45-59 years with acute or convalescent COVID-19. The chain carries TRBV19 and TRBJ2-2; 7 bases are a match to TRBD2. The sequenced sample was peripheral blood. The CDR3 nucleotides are TGTGCCAGTAGTATGGGGAGGGGCGTCGGCACCGGGGAGCTGTTTTTT. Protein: CASSMGRGVGTGELFF.